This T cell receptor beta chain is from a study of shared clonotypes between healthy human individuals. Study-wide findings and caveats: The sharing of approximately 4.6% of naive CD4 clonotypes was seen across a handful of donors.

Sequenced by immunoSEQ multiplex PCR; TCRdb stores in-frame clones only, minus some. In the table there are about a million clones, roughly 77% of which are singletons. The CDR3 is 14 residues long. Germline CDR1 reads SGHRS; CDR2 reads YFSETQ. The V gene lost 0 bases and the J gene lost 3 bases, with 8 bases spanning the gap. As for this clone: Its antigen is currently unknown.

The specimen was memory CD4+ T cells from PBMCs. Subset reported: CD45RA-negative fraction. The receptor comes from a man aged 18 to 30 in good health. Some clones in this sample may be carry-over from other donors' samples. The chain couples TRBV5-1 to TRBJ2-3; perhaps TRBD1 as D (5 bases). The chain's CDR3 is CASSLGRVTDTQYF. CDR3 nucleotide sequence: TGCGCCAGCAGCTTGGGCAGGGTAACAGATACGCAGTATTTT.